Shown below are 29 T cell receptor beta chains from a single sample sequenced in a study of shared clonotypes between healthy human individuals. Sequencing used immunoSEQ multiplex PCR; TCRdb keeps in-frame clones, though not all of them. This repertoire shows over a million clones, approximately 97% found once; its top ten account for about 1%. What was sequenced was naive CD4+ T cells sorted from blood. Subset of the sample: CD45RA+ positively selected. These receptors all come from a man aged 30 to 45 in good health.

With regard to this clone: A junction boundary mismatches the germline segment, possibly from a read error. The gene calls are TRBV29-1 and TRBJ1-5; 10 positions agree with TRBD1. Germline-derived CDR1 and CDR2 are SQVTM and ANQGSEA. This CDR3 contains 13 residues. The DNA for the CDR3 is TGCAGCGTTGAGACAGGGGGCAACCAGCCCCAGCATTTT. This translates into CSVETGGNQPQHF.

Regarding this clone: Other DNA sequences from this sample encode an identical CDR3 as well. The rearrangement uses TRBV11-2 and TRBJ2-1, with a tentative D call TRBD2 (5 bases). Germline CDR1 and CDR2: SGHAT and FQNNGV. The CDR3 has 15 residues. V gave up 5 bases and J gave up 0 bases, with 11 bases separating them. The CDR3 nucleotides are TGTGCCAGCAGCCTAGGACTTCCCTCCTACAATGAGCAGTTCTTC. Residues: CASSLGLPSYNEQFF.

This clone appeared a single time. The rearrangement uses TRBV4-1 and TRBJ1-1; D remains ambiguous. The germline CDR1 and CDR2 sequences are MGHRA and YSYEKL. The CDR3 length is 14 residues. V was clipped by 7 bases and J by 3 bases, with 15 bases between them. The CDR3 loop reads CASTSDDSHTEAFF. The CDR3 nucleotides are TGCGCCAGCACCTCAGACGATTCGCACACTGAAGCTTTCTTT.

As DNA, the CDR3 is TGTGCCAGCAGTTGGACAGGTTTCTATGGCTACACCTTC. Translation gives CASSWTGFYGYTF. The chain is built from TRBV28 and TRBJ1-2; 7 bases agree with TRBD1. CDR1 and CDR2 from the germline V gene are MDHEN and SYDVKM. V lost 4 bases to trimming and J lost 4 bases; unmatched junction nucleotides: 3. The CDR3 covers 13 residues.

The rearrangement links TRBV5-1 to TRBJ2-5, with TRBD2 as a possible D gene (6 bases). The CDR3 has 15 residues. Germline V gene lookup returns CDR1 SGHRS and CDR2 YFSETQ. The V and J ends lost 3 bases and 2 bases respectively, with 14 bases between them. CDR3 nucleotides: TGCGCCAGCAGCTCACAAGGGACTCCACAAGAGACCCAGTACTTC. It encodes CASSSQGTPQETQYF.

CDR3 loop: CASSGSRDREYNYEQYF. CDR3 nucleotide sequence: TGTGCCAGCAGCGGCAGCCGGGACAGGGAGTACAACTACGAGCAGTACTTC. The chain links TRBV5-5 to TRBJ2-7; 9 nucleotides align to TRBD1. V was pared by 4 bases and J by 3 bases, with 14 bases of the junction left unmatched. Per the germline V gene, CDR1 is SGHKS and CDR2 is YYEKEE (reference sequence). This CDR3 has 17 amino acids.

V usage is TRBV5-4 and J usage is TRBJ2-1, with TRBD2 matching 13 bases. The V segment lost 2 bases and the J segment 6 bases; nucleotides outside the gene matches: 8. CDR1 and CDR2 (germline): SGHNT, YYREEE (reference sequence). The CDR3 loop spans 17 amino acids. CDR3 residues: CASSLGLAGATGNEQFF. In DNA form, the CDR3 reads TGTGCCAGCAGCTTAGGACTAGCGGGAGCAACTGGCAATGAGCAGTTCTTC. Full variable domain (remainder filled in from reference TRBV5-4 and TRBJ2-1): ETGVTQSPTHLIKTRGQQVTLRCSSQSGHNTVSWYQQALGQGPQFIFQYYREEENGRGNFPPRFSGLQFPNYSSELNVNALELDDSALYLCASSLGLAGATGNEQFFGPGTRLTVL.

The V call is TRBV5-4, the J call TRBJ2-3, with D perhaps TRBD1 (5 bases). V was pared by 0 bases and J by 1 base, with 9 bases between. The CDR3 runs 15 residues. Germline lookup yields CDR1 SGHNT and CDR2 YYREEE (reference sequence). The CDR3 loop is CASSLDGARTDTQYF. CDR3 coding DNA: TGTGCCAGCAGCTTGGATGGGGCTCGCACAGATACGCAGTATTTT.

This sequence joins TRBV10-3 and TRBJ2-5; the D gene is possibly TRBD1 (5 bases). The CDR3 has 15 residues. Germline assignment: CDR1 ENHRY and CDR2 SYGVKD. Trimming cost V 4 bases and J 2 bases, with 14 bases left between them. The CDR3 here is CAISGARQGQETQYF. The CDR3 DNA reads TGTGCCATCAGTGGTGCCCGGCAGGGTCAAGAGACCCAGTACTTC.

V usage is TRBV6-1 and J usage is TRBJ2-7, with 7 nucleotides matching TRBD1. CDR1 is MNHNS and CDR2 is SASEGT in the germline V gene. This CDR3 is 14 amino acids long. Trimming took 6 bases from V and 2 from J; bases not matched to a gene: 7. DNA of the CDR3: TGTGCCAGCAGGTACTTTGGGACAGCCTACGAGCAGTACTTC. Translating it yields CASRYFGTAYEQYF.

This chain uses TRBV9 with TRBJ2-3; perhaps TRBD2 as D (6 bases). Trimming pared 4 bases from V and 1 base from J, leaving 13 bases between. Germline-derived CDR1 and CDR2 are SGDLS and YYNGEE. CDR3 length: 15 residues. CDR3 DNA: TGTGCCAGCAGCCCCTACGGGAGCGGCACAGATACGCAGTATTTT. It encodes CASSPYGSGTDTQYF.

V usage is TRBV5-6 and J usage is TRBJ2-7, with 12 bases identical to TRBD2. The CDR3 totals 16 residues. Germline values: CDR1 SGHDT, CDR2 YYEEEE. Trimming took 3 bases from V and 3 from J; bases not matched to a gene: 7. The CDR3 coding sequence is TGTGCCAGCAGCTCCTCTAGCGGGAGGGCCGTCTACGAGCAGTACTTC. Amino acid sequence: CASSSSSGRAVYEQYF.

This clone has only one observation. The chain combines TRBV2 with TRBJ2-1, with unresolved D. The CDR3 contains 15 residues. Germline V lookup: CDR1 SNHLY, CDR2 FYNNEI. V was cut by 2 bases and J by 0 bases, with 8 bases left in between. CDR3 in amino acids: CASSENSLSYNEQFF. DNA of the CDR3: TGTGCCAGCAGTGAAAACAGCCTCTCCTACAATGAGCAGTTCTTC.

The chain links TRBV5-1 to TRBJ2-5, with a possible D match to TRBD2 (5 bases). This CDR3 contains 15 residues. Trimming stripped 5 bases from V and 2 bases from J, with 16 bases between. Germline CDR1 is SGHRS and CDR2 is YFSETQ. As DNA, the CDR3 is TGCGCCAGCAGATCGGCAGGAGGATCGCAAGAGACCCAGTACTTC. Translation gives CASRSAGGSQETQYF.

The chain combines TRBV5-5 with TRBJ2-1; a weak D match, TRBD1 (6 bases). V lost 5 bases to trimming and J lost 2 bases, with 17 bases between them. The CDR3 contains 16 residues. The germline V gene has CDR1 SGHKS and CDR2 YYEKEE (reference sequence). CDR3 region: CASRPDSRGTYNEQFF. The CDR3 nucleotides read TGTGCCAGCAGACCGGACAGTAGGGGAACCTACAATGAGCAGTTCTTC.

The J gene is TRBJ2-4, the V gene TRBV5-1; the D gene is possibly TRBD1 (6 bases). The CDR3 loop spans 14 amino acids. In germline, CDR1 is SGHRS, CDR2 YFSETQ. V was trimmed by 4 bases and J by 1 base, leaving 9 bases between them. CDR3 bases: TGCGCCAGCAGCAATGACAGGGCCAAAAACATTCAGTACTTC. Protein product: CASSNDRAKNIQYF.

The V and J genes are TRBV27 and TRBJ1-2; D gene unclear. The CDR3 has 15 amino acids. The V and J ends lost 5 bases and 6 bases respectively, with 19 bases between them. Germline CDR1 MNHEY, CDR2 SMNVEV (reference sequence). CDR3 coding DNA: TGTGCCAGCAGTGTCCGACTATCGGGGTCAGATGGCTACACCTTC. Its protein product is CASSVRLSGSDGYTF.

The V and J genes are TRBV28 and TRBJ1-3; D call uncertain. The CDR3 is 16 amino acids. From germline, CDR1 is MDHEN and CDR2 SYDVKM. V shed 2 bases and J shed 2 bases, with 13 bases lying between them. CDR3 loop: CASSLGGRVAGNTIYF. In DNA form, the CDR3 reads TGTGCCAGCAGTTTAGGAGGGAGGGTAGCTGGAAACACCATATATTTT.

This chain uses TRBV6-5 with TRBJ1-2, with D possibly matching TRBD1 (5 bases). CDR1 is MNHEY and CDR2 is SVGAGI in the germline V gene. Deletions cut 10 bases from V and 3 bases from J, with 18 bases between. This CDR3 is built from 14 residues. Here the CDR3 DNA reads TGTGCCACCACGATGCGGGGCAGGGACTATGGCTACACCTTC. The encoded protein is CATTMRGRDYGYTF.

The count of this clone is one. This chain joins TRBV5-1 and TRBJ2-1; D possibly matches TRBD1 or TRBD2 (6 bases each). Trimming cost V 4 bases and J 2 bases, with 22 bases left between them. The CDR3 is made up of 18 amino acids. Germline CDR1 reads SGHRS; CDR2 reads YFSETQ. The CDR3 sequence: CASSEVGGELLTYNEQFF. DNA of the CDR3: TGCGCCAGCAGCGAGGTCGGGGGCGAACTTCTTACCTACAATGAGCAGTTCTTC. Using reference TRBV5-1 and TRBJ2-1 for the parts outside the CDR3, the full variable domain is KAGVTQTPRYLIKTRGQQVTLSCSPISGHRSVSWYQQTPGQGLQFLFEYFSETQRNKGNFPGRFSGRQFSNSRSEMNVSTLELGDSALYLCASSEVGGELLTYNEQFFGPGTRLTVL.

The rearrangement uses TRBV5-1 and TRBJ2-2; 11 bases map to TRBD2. The CDR3 has 16 residues. Looked up from germline, CDR1 is SGHRS and CDR2 is YFSETQ. With V trimmed by 4 bases and J by 4 bases, 6 bases remained unmatched. The DNA of the CDR3 is TGCGCCAGCAGCCCGACTAGCGGGACGGTCACCGGGGAGCTGTTTTTT. It encodes CASSPTSGTVTGELFF.

This chain connects TRBV5-1 to TRBJ1-3, with D tentatively TRBD1 (6 bases). The CDR3 extends over 18 amino acids. Germline-derived CDR1 and CDR2 are SGHRS and YFSETQ. V dropped 2 bases and J dropped 0 bases, with 18 bases sitting between them. The CDR3 region is CASSLVQGAFYSGNTIYF. DNA for the CDR3: TGCGCCAGCAGCTTAGTACAGGGCGCCTTTTACTCTGGAAACACCATATATTTT.

This chain uses TRBV29-1 with TRBJ2-3, with TRBD1 matching 7 bases. CDR1 and CDR2 (germline): SQVTM, ANQGSEA. This CDR3 is 15 amino acids long. V lost 4 bases to trimming and J lost 7 bases; unmatched junction nucleotides: 14. This chain's CDR3 is CSVGPLDRFKNTQYF. The CDR3 DNA follows: TGCAGCGTTGGTCCCCTGGACAGGTTTAAAAATACGCAGTATTTT.

This rearrangement joins TRBV14 to TRBJ2-1; D is undetermined. Trimming left V 2 bases short and J 9 bases short, with 17 bases between. This CDR3 is 15 amino acids long. In germline, CDR1 is SGHDN, CDR2 FVKESK. For the CDR3, the DNA is TGTGCCAGCAGCCAATTTCATGGCGGCGATAGTGAGCAGTTCTTC. Protein product: CASSQFHGGDSEQFF.

The sample holds one count of this clone. The V and J genes are TRBV5-4 and TRBJ2-2; either TRBD1 or TRBD2 may supply D (5 bases each). Germline V gives CDR1 SGHNT, CDR2 YYREEE (reference sequence). The CDR3 contains 15 residues. Trimming shortened V by 4 bases and J by 4 bases, and 14 bases separated the two germline ends. CDR3 amino acids: CASSGGPLRTGELFF. The DNA for the CDR3 is TGTGCCAGCAGCGGGGGACCCCTCCGCACCGGGGAGCTGTTTTTT. Full variable domain (outside the CDR3, taken from reference TRBV5-4 and TRBJ2-2): ETGVTQSPTHLIKTRGQQVTLRCSSQSGHNTVSWYQQALGQGPQFIFQYYREEENGRGNFPPRFSGLQFPNYSSELNVNALELDDSALYLCASSGGPLRTGELFFGEGSRLTVL.

The rearrangement links TRBV18 to TRBJ2-3; 10 bases are a match to TRBD1. V gave up 6 bases and J gave up 3 bases; unmatched junction bases: 12. This CDR3 contains 17 residues. Germline CDR1 and CDR2: KGHSH and LQKENI. Here the CDR3 DNA reads TGTGCCAGCTCCCGGGGACAGGGGATGAGTGCTACAGATACGCAGTATTTT. This sequence encodes CASSRGQGMSATDTQYF.

The chain is built from TRBV7-8 and TRBJ2-2; D might be TRBD2 (5 bases). V shed 5 bases and J shed 5 bases, with 9 bases lying between them. From germline, CDR1 is SGHVS and CDR2 FQNEAQ. The CDR3 totals 13 residues. DNA for the CDR3: TGTGCCAGCAGCGCCCTAGCAACCGGGGAGCTGTTTTTT. Its protein is CASSALATGELFF.

V gene TRBV28 combines with J gene TRBJ2-3, with 7 nucleotides matching TRBD2. V was clipped by 5 bases and J by 2 bases; unmatched bases: 10. CDR3 length: 16 residues. The germline gives CDR1 MDHEN, CDR2 SYDVKM. The CDR3 sequence: CASSAGRAGLTDTQYF. CDR3 coding DNA: TGTGCCAGCAGTGCCGGCAGAGCGGGACTCACAGATACGCAGTATTTT.

CDR3 amino acids: CASSSPAETQYF. The CDR3 DNA is TGTGCCAGCTCATCCCCGGCCGAGACCCAGTACTTC. The chain combines TRBV18 with TRBJ2-5, with D unclear. The CDR3 loop spans 12 amino acids. Germline-derived CDR1 and CDR2 are KGHSH and LQKENI. V shed 5 bases and J shed 5 bases, with 9 bases lying between them.